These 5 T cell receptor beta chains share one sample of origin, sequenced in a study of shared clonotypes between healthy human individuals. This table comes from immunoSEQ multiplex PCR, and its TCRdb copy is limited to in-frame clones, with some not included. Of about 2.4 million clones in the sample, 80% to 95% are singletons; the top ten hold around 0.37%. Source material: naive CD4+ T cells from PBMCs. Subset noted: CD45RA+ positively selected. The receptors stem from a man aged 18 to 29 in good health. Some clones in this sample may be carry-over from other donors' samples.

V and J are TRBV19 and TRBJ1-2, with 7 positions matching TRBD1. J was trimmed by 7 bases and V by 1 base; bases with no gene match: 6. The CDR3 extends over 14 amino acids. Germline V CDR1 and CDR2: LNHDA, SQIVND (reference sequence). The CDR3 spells CASSIATGEFGYTF. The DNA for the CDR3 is TGTGCCAGTAGTATAGCCACAGGGGAGTTTGGCTACACCTTC.

Written as DNA, the CDR3 is TGCGCCAGCAGCTCGGGACAACTAACCGGGGAGCTGTTTTTT. Encoded protein: CASSSGQLTGELFF. The chain employs TRBV5-1 and TRBJ2-2, with D possibly TRBD1 on 6 matching bases. V lost 3 bases and J 5 bases, leaving 11 bases between the germline ends. This CDR3 contains 14 residues. Germline CDR1 is SGHRS and CDR2 is YFSETQ.

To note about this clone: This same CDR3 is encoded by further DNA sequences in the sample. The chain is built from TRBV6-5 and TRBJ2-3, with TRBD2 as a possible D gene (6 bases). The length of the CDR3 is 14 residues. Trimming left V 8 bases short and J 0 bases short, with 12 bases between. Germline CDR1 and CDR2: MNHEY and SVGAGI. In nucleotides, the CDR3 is TGTGCCAGCTCCCCCAGCGGGAGCACAGATACGCAGTATTTT. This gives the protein CASSPSGSTDTQYF.

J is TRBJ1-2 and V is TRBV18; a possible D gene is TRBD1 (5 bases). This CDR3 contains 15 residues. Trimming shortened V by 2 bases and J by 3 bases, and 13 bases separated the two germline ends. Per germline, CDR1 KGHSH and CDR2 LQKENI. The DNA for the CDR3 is TGTGCCAGCTCACCAAGGGTAATAGGGGACTATGGCTACACCTTC. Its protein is CASSPRVIGDYGYTF.

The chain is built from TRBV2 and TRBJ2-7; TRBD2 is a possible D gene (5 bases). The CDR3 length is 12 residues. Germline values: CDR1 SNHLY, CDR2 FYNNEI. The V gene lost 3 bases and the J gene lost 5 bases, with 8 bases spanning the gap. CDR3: CASSERGNEQYF. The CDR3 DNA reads TGTGCCAGCAGTGAGAGAGGGAACGAGCAGTACTTC.